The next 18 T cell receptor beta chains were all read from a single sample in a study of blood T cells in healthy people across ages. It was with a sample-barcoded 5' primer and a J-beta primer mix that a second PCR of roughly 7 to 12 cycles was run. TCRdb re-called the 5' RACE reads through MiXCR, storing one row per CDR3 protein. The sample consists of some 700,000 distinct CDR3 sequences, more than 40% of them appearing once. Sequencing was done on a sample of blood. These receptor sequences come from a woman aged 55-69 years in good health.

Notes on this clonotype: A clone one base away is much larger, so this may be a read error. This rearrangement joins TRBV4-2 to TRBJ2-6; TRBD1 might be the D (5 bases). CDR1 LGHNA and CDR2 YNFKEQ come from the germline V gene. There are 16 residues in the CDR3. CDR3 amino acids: CASSQELPAGADVLTF. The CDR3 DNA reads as TGTGCCAGCAGCCAAGAACTTCCGGCTGGGGCCGACGTCCTGACTTTC.

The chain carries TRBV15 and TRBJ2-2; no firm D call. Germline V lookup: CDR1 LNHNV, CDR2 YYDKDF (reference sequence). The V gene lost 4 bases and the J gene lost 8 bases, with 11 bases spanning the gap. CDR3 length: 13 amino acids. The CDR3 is CATSTDLGGELFF. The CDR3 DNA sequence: TGTGCCACCAGCACCGACCTCGGTGGGGAGCTGTTTTTT.

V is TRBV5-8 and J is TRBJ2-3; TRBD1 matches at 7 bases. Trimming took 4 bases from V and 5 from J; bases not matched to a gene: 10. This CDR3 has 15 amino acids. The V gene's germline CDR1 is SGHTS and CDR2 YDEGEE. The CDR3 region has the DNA TGTGCCAGCAGCGAGGAAGGGGGCGCAGGAGATACGCAGTATTTT. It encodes CASSEEGGAGDTQYF.

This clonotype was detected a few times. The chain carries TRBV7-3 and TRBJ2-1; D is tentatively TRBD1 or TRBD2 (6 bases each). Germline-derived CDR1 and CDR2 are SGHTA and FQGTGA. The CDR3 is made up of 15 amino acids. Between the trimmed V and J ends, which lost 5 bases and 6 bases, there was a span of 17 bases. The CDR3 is CASSHAGEAGNEQFF. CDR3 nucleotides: TGTGCCAGCAGCCACGCAGGGGAGGCGGGCAATGAGCAGTTCTTC.

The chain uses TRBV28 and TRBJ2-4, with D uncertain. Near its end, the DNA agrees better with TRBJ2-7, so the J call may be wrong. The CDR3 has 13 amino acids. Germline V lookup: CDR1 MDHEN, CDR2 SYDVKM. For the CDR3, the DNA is TGTGCCAGCAGCCTGACCAATCACTACGAGCAGTACTTC. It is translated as CASSLTNHYEQYF.

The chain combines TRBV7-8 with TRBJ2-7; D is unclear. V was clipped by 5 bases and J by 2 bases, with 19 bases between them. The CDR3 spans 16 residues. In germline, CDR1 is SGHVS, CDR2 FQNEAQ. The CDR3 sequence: CASSAPNRRAAYEQYF. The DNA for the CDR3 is TGTGCCAGCAGCGCCCCCAACCGACGCGCGGCCTACGAGCAGTACTTC.

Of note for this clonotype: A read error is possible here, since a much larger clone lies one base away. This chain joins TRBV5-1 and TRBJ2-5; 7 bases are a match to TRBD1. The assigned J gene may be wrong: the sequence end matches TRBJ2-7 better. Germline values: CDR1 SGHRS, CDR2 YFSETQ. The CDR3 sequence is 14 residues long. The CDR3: CAGSLRTGGREQYF. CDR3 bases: TGCGCCGGCAGCTTGCGGACAGGCGGGCGCGAGCAGTACTTC.

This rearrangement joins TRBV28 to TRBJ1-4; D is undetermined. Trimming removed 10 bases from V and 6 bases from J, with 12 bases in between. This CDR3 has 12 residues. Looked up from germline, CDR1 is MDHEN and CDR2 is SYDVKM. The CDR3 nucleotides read TGTGCCACCCTCGGTGGGTATGAAAAACTGTTTTTT. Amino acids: CATLGGYEKLFF.

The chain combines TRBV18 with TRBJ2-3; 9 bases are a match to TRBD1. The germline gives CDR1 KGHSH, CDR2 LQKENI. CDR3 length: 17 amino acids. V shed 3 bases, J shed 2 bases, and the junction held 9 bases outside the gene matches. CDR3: CASSPSGQGSYTDTQYF. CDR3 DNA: TGTGCCAGCTCACCGAGCGGACAGGGGTCGTACACAGATACGCAGTATTTT.

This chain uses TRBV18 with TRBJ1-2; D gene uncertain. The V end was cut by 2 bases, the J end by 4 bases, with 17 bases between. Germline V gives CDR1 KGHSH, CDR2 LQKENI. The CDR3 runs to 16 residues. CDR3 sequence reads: CASSPARAPGGYGYTF. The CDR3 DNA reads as TGTGCCAGCTCACCAGCCCGGGCCCCCGGCGGCTATGGCTACACCTTC. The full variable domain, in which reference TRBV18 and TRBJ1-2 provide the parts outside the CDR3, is NAGVMQNPRHLVRRRGQEARLRCSPMKGHSHVYWYRQLPEEGLKFMVYLQKENIIDESGMPKERFSAEFPKEGPSILRIQQVVRGDSAAYFCASSPARAPGGYGYTFGSGTRLTVV.

CDR3 residues: CASVSGAGPYEQYF. DNA of the CDR3: TGTGCCAGCGTCTCTGGGGCGGGACCCTACGAGCAGTACTTC. This chain links TRBV7-2 with TRBJ2-7, with D perhaps matching TRBD2 (6 bases). CDR3 length: 14 amino acids. Germline V gene lookup returns CDR1 SGHTA and CDR2 FQGNSA. Trimming removed 8 bases at V and 2 bases at J, with 16 bases between.

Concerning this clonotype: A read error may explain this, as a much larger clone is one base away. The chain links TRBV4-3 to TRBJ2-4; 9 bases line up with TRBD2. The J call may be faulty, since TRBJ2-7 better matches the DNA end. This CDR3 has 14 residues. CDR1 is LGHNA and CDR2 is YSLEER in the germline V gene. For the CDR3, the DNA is TGCGCCAGCAGCCTTAGCGGGAGTGAGTACGAGCAGTACTTC. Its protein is CASSLSGSEYEQYF.

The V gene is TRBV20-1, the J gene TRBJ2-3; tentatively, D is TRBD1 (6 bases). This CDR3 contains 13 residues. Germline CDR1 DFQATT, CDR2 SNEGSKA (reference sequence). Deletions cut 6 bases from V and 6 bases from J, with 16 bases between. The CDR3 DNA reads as TGCAGTGCGAGTACAGGGTTTGGGGATACGCAGTATTTT. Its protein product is CSASTGFGDTQYF.

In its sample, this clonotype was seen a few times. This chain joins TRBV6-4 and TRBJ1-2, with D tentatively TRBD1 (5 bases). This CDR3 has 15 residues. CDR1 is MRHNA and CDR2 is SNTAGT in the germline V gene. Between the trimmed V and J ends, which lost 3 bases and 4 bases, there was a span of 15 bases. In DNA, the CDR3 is TGTGCCAGCAGTGAGGGAGAGGGACCCCTCTATGGCTACACCTTC. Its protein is CASSEGEGPLYGYTF.

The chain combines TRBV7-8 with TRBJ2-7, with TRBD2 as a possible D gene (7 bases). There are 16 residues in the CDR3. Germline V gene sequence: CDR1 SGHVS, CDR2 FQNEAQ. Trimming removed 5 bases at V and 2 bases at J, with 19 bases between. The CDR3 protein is CASSTRMGGPTYEQYF. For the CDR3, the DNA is TGTGCCAGCAGCACTAGGATGGGGGGGCCTACCTACGAGCAGTACTTC.

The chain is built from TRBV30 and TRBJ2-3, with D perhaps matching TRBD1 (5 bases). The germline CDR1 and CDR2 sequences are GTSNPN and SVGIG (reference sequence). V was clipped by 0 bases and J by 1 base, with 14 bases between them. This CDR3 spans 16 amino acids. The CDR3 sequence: CAWSVLQGFGTDTQYF. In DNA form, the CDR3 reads TGTGCCTGGAGTGTATTGCAGGGTTTCGGCACAGATACGCAGTATTTT.

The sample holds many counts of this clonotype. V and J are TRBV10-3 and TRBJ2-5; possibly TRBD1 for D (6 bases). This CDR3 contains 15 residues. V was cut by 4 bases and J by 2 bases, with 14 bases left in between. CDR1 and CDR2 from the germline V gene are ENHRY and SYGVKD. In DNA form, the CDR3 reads TGTGCCATCAGTGGCCGGGACACCAGTCAAGAGACCCAGTACTTC. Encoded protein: CAISGRDTSQETQYF.

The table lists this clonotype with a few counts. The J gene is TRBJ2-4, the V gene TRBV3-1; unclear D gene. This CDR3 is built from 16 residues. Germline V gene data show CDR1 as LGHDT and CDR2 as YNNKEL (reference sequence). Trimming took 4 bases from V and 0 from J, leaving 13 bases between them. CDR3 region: CASSPTASLAKNIQYF. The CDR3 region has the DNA TGTGCCAGCAGCCCAACTGCCTCCCTAGCCAAAAACATTCAGTACTTC.